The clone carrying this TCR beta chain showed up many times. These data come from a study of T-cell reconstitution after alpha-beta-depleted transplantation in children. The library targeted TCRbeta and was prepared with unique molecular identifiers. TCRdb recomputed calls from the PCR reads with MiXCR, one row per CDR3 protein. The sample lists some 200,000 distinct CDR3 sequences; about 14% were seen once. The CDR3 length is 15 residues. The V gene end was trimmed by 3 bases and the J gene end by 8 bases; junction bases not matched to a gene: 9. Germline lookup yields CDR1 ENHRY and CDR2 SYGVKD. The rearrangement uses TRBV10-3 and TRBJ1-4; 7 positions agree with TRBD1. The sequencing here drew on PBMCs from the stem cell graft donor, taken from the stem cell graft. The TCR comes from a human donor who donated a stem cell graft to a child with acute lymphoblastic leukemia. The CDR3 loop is CAISEKGAGGEKLFF. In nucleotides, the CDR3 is TGTGCCATCAGTGAAAAGGGGGCAGGAGGGGAAAAACTGTTTTTT.